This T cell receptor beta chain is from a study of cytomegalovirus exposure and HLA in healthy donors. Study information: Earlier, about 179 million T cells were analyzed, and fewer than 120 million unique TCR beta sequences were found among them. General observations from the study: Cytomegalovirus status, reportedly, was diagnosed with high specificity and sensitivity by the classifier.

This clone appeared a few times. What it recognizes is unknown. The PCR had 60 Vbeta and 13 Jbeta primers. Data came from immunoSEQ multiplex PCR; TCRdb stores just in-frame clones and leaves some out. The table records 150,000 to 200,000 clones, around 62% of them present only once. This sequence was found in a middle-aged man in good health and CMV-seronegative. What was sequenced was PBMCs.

The CDR3 sequence is CASSAGQGKGQPQHF. CDR3 bases: TGTGCCAGCAGCGCTGGACAGGGGAAGGGACAGCCCCAGCATTTT. The chain recombines TRBV7-2 with TRBJ1-5; 9 nucleotides agree with TRBD1. This CDR3 has 15 residues. Germline trimming cut 5 bases from V and 7 bases from J; bases unmatched to any gene: 9. CDR1 is SGHTA and CDR2 is FQGNSA in the germline V gene.